This TCR beta chain appears in the sequencing data of a study of blood T cell repertoires in COVID-19. Looking at the study overall: There were acute and convalescent COVID-19 samples, and they came from the United States, Italy and Spain. PBMCs, B-cell-depleted T cells, or T cells provided the cDNA or gDNA that made up the material.

The CDR3 contains 14 residues. Germline V gene lookup returns CDR1 DFQATT and CDR2 SNEGSKA (reference sequence). Trimming cost V 3 bases and J 1 base, with 13 bases left between them. As originally analysed: Amplification from reference gene primers served as the basis for estimated nucleated cell counts. The repertoire was sequenced with immunoSEQ multiplex PCR; TCRdb's copy has only in-frame clones and lacks some. V and J calls and clone size come straight from that table; D and trimming were deduced from the DNA. The sample lists more than 80,000 clones, 85% to 90% occurring once. The sequence was collected from a human donor with active COVID-19. The donor label of this sample is uncertain. Sequencing input: peripheral blood. The chain carries TRBV20-1 and TRBJ2-7; a possible D gene is TRBD1 (5 bases). CDR3 amino acids: CSASSTVRSYEQYF. CDR3 nucleotides: TGCAGTGCTAGTTCGACAGTTCGATCCTACGAGCAGTACTTC.